This T cell receptor beta chain was profiled in a study of blood T cell repertoires in COVID-19. Turning to the study itself: COVID-19 samples collected from the United States, Italy and Spain covered acute and convalescent phases.

Per germline, CDR1 SGHRS and CDR2 YFSETQ. The V segment lost 3 bases and the J segment 3 bases; nucleotides outside the gene matches: 7. There are 15 residues in the CDR3. Repertoires were generated with immunoSEQ multiplex PCR, while TCRdb's copy carries only in-frame clones and drops some. The data contain 150,000 to 200,000 clones, around 74% of them singletons. The chain employs TRBV5-1 and TRBJ2-7, with TRBD2 identical over 9 bases. The sequencing input was peripheral blood. The receptor was isolated from a woman of 80 years or more with acute or convalescent COVID-19. The CDR3 spells CASSWLAGEFYEQYF. The CDR3 nucleotides are TGCGCCAGCAGCTGGTTAGCGGGAGAATTCTACGAGCAGTACTTC.